This TCR beta chain was documented in a study of CD8 T cells in ankylosing spondylitis. The table lists this clonotype with a few counts. Its antigen remains unknown. Scientists made TCR beta libraries using quantitative 5'-RACE with molecular barcodes. TCRdb called the 5' RACE reads again in MiXCR, with one record for every CDR3 protein. This sample has about 160,000 distinct CDR3 sequences, with around 20% found just once. V lost 5 bases to trimming and J lost 2 bases, with 16 bases between them. Germline values: CDR1 DFQATT, CDR2 SNEGSKA (reference sequence). The CDR3 is made up of 15 amino acids. Whole-study findings and limits: Reports of some motif variants in reactive arthritis synovial fluid and blood predate this one.

The chain recombines TRBV20-1 with TRBJ1-3; D is uncertain. The sequenced sample was blood, either unsorted or a sorted T cell fraction (not recorded which). This TCR came from a male donor with ankylosing spondylitis or in good health (not recorded which). In nucleotides, the CDR3 is TGCAGTGCTCGGTCGGGGTCGGGCCCTGGAAACACCATATATTTT. Residues: CSARSGSGPGNTIYF.